These 16 T cell receptor beta chains share one sample of origin, sequenced in a study of T cells of healthy individuals. TCRdb recomputed calls from the 5' RACE reads with MiXCR, one row per CDR3 protein. The sample has approximately 100,000 distinct CDR3 sequences; around 17% are singletons. The source is a human donor in good health.

The rearrangement uses TRBV6-2 or TRBV6-3 and TRBJ2-1; D remains unclear. CDR1 and CDR2 from the germline V gene are MNHEY and SVGEGT. Between the trimmed V and J ends, which lost 6 bases and 9 bases, there was a span of 33 bases. The CDR3 runs 19 residues. The CDR3 loop reads CASRHSPLRLALVVTEQFF. In DNA, the CDR3 is TGTGCCAGCAGACACTCTCCGCTTCGGCTCGCGCTCGTGGTGACTGAGCAGTTCTTC.

This clonotype was counted only a few times. The V call is TRBV5-5, the J call TRBJ1-1, with D perhaps matching TRBD1 (6 bases). V was shortened by 4 bases and J by 3 bases, with 7 bases between the two germline ends. In germline, CDR1 is SGHKS, CDR2 YYEKEE (reference sequence). This CDR3 is 12 amino acids long. CDR3 bases: TGTGCCAGCAGCCGACAGGACACTGAAGCTTTCTTT. Protein sequence: CASSRQDTEAFF.

This clonotype came up a few times. The chain is built from TRBV3-1 and TRBJ2-7; D not resolved. The germline gives CDR1 LGHDT, CDR2 YNNKEL (reference sequence). V was shortened by 3 bases and J by 4 bases, with 16 bases between the two germline ends. This CDR3 region has 15 residues. The chain's CDR3 is CASSHAAGGTYEQYF. CDR3 coding DNA: TGTGCCAGCAGCCACGCCGCTGGCGGCACATACGAGCAGTACTTC.

The V gene is TRBV20-1, the J gene TRBJ2-5, with D tentatively TRBD1 (6 bases). Trimming stripped 6 bases from V and 2 bases from J, with 16 bases between. Per germline, CDR1 DFQATT and CDR2 SNEGSKA (reference sequence). The CDR3 is 14 amino acids. In nucleotides, the CDR3 is TGCAGTGCCCCTGAGGGGGTACGGCAAGAGACCCAGTACTTC. It yields the protein CSAPEGVRQETQYF.

This clonotype was seen many times. The chain employs TRBV3-1 and TRBJ2-7, with TRBD2 as a possible D gene (6 bases). V was clipped by 2 bases and J by 3 bases, with 11 bases between them. This CDR3 has 14 amino acids. Germline V CDR1 and CDR2: LGHDT, YNNKEL (reference sequence). CDR3 DNA: TGTGCCAGCAGCCAAACGATGGGGGGCTACGAGCAGTACTTC. This sequence encodes CASSQTMGGYEQYF.

This clonotype was found a few times. The V call is TRBV20-1, the J call TRBJ2-4, with D perhaps TRBD1 (6 bases). The CDR3 runs 16 residues. Germline V gene sequence: CDR1 DFQATT, CDR2 SNEGSKA (reference sequence). Trimming shortened V by 6 bases and J by 6 bases, and 24 bases separated the two germline ends. The CDR3 sequence: CSAQPTGRGTINIQYF. In nucleotides, the CDR3 is TGCAGTGCCCAGCCCACAGGGCGAGGTACTATAAACATTCAGTACTTC.

This clonotype has at least ten counts. J is TRBJ1-1 and V is TRBV29-1; no clear D gene. CDR3 length: 12 amino acids. Per the germline V gene, CDR1 is SQVTM and CDR2 is ANQGSEA. Trimming shortened V by 3 bases and J by 1 base, and 6 bases separated the two germline ends. The CDR3 DNA reads as TGCAGCGTTGAGGCGGGGAACACTGAAGCTTTCTTT. Translating it yields CSVEAGNTEAFF.

The J gene is TRBJ2-3, the V gene TRBV7-9; no firm D call. Germline loops: CDR1 SEHNR, CDR2 FQNEAQ (reference sequence). V shed 0 bases and J shed 2 bases, with 9 bases lying between them. CDR3 length equals 15 residues. The CDR3 loop reads CASSLAVLPTDTQYF. The CDR3 DNA is TGTGCCAGCAGCTTAGCGGTACTCCCCACAGATACGCAGTATTTT.

The table lists this clonotype with a few counts. The V gene is TRBV10-3, the J gene TRBJ1-4; TRBD1 matches at 7 bases. The germline gives CDR1 ENHRY, CDR2 SYGVKD. The CDR3 contains 15 residues. V shed 2 bases, J shed 8 bases, and the junction held 8 bases outside the gene matches. The CDR3 spells CAISELQGMGEKLFF. In DNA form, the CDR3 reads TGTGCCATCAGTGAGCTACAGGGGATGGGAGAAAAACTGTTTTTT.

The rearrangement uses TRBV7-2 and TRBJ2-1; 7 nucleotides align to TRBD2. CDR1 and CDR2 from the germline V gene are SGHTA and FQGNSA. The CDR3 extends over 16 amino acids. V lost 3 bases to trimming and J lost 3 bases; unmatched junction nucleotides: 8. The CDR3 DNA reads TGTGCCAGCAGCTTGACGGGGGGTCGGGACTACAATGAGCAGTTCTTC. As protein: CASSLTGGRDYNEQFF.

The V and J genes are TRBV7-8 and TRBJ1-1, with D hard to call. The germline CDR1 and CDR2 sequences are SGHVS and FQNEAQ. The CDR3 covers 12 residues. The ends were cut back, 2 bases at V and 5 bases at J, with 6 bases in the middle. The CDR3 is CASSLKITEAFF. The CDR3 nucleotides are TGTGCCAGCAGCTTAAAGATTACTGAAGCTTTCTTT.

This clonotype was seen a handful of times. V and J are TRBV7-6 and TRBJ2-7, with D maybe TRBD1 (7 bases). CDR1 is SGHVS, CDR2 FNYEAQ, per germline. V was trimmed by 5 bases and J by 6 bases, leaving 17 bases between them. This CDR3 spans 14 amino acids. CDR3 region: CASSTLQGRGEQYF. As DNA, the CDR3 is TGTGCCAGCAGCACCCTACAGGGGCGGGGCGAGCAGTACTTC.

The sample holds many counts of this clonotype. The chain carries TRBV20-1 and TRBJ2-2; possible D gene TRBD2, 6 bases. Germline V gives CDR1 DFQATT, CDR2 SNEGSKA (reference sequence). Trimming pared 1 base from V and 7 bases from J, leaving 16 bases between. The CDR3 is made up of 15 amino acids. CDR3 protein: CSARVPGEESGELFF. CDR3 DNA sequence: TGCAGTGCTAGAGTCCCGGGAGAGGAAAGCGGGGAGCTGTTTTTT.

The V call is TRBV28, the J call TRBJ1-1; possibly TRBD1 for D (6 bases). V lost 6 bases and J lost 3, with 17 bases in between. Germline loops: CDR1 MDHEN, CDR2 SYDVKM. The CDR3 length is 15 residues. The CDR3 DNA is TGTGCCAGCAGGGGAGTGGGGGGGCTGGACACTGAAGCTTTCTTT. Translation: CASRGVGGLDTEAFF.

A few counts support this clonotype. This chain links TRBV5-1 with TRBJ2-7, with 7 bases fitting TRBD2. The germline gives CDR1 SGHRS, CDR2 YFSETQ. With 4 bases clipped from V and 5 bases from J, the junction kept 6 bases outside the gene matches. This CDR3 has 13 amino acids. Here the CDR3 reads CASSRGGKDEQYF. The CDR3 DNA reads TGCGCCAGCAGCCGGGGAGGGAAGGACGAGCAGTACTTC.

This clonotype was observed at least ten times. The gene calls are TRBV6-5 and TRBJ1-4; weak D call: TRBD1 (5 bases). Germline CDR1 and CDR2: MNHEY and SVGAGI. This CDR3 contains 15 residues. V lost 6 bases to trimming and J lost 2 bases, with 13 bases between them. CDR3 nucleotides: TGTGCCAGCAGATTTCAGGGAGGCACTAATGAAAAACTGTTTTTT. Translated: CASRFQGGTNEKLFF.